The following is a T cell receptor (beta chain) sequence with its context. This clone's antigen is unknown. The sample holds no much larger clone one base away, and base qualities are not on file. Each collaborating institution followed its own protocols to collect whole blood in K2EDTA tubes. Collaborator samples were shipped for TCRbeta analysis as frozen whole blood, isolated PBMCs, or DNA extracted from either sample type. The data are from a study of blood T cell repertoires in COVID-19 (TCRdb year 2020). Concerning the study at large: Samples from collaborators originated in the United States, Italy and Spain and spanned both the acute and convalescent phases of COVID-19. The prospective study material was composed of cDNA or gDNA derived from T cells, B-cell-depleted T cells, or PBMCs. The dataset comprised deeply sampled blood TCRbeta repertoires from subjects exposed to, actively infected with, or recovered from COVID-19. A freely available public database, intended as a resource for researchers studying the immune response to SARS-CoV-2, is where the repertoires were released. The samples were drawn from the first 160 participants of the ongoing ImmuneRACE study and from 1,254 subjects provided by 6 global collaborators. Nearly every sample came with metadata listing a de-identified subject ID, COVID-19 status, age in years and sex. Where HLA class I and class II types were available, the types were taken from metadata supplied by the sample provider, not from assay-based typing.

On the study overall, not on this receptor specifically: How much clinical and demographic metadata was included differed by source and by participant, and the metadata was provided uncurated.

TCRbeta CDR3 regions were amplified from genomic DNA by means of the immunoSEQ Assay, a bias-controlled multiplex PCR. The study's processing was this. Within the assay, amplification of reference gene primers was used to estimate how many nucleated cells each sample contained. To quantify the absolute abundance of each unique TCRbeta CDR3 rearrangement, sequence reads were collapsed and filtered. For each sample, productive Simpson clonality was calculated by taking the square root of Simpson's diversity index across productive rearrangements. TCRdb limited this immuneACCESS table to in-frame rearrangements with V and J called. A share of clones is missing; checked studies link under half to unresolved V genes, and the rest is unexplained. V and J calls and clone size are given by that table; D and trimming were obtained from the DNA. Present in this sample are some 110,000 clones, around 87% of which were seen just once. The leading ten clones occupy about 16% of the sample.

The sequence derives from a man over 45 with acute or convalescent COVID-19. The specimen was peripheral blood.

The DNA reads TGCGCCACAGGGGGGTCCTACGAGCAGTACTTC. This gives the protein CATGGSYEQYF. The chain employs TRBV20-1 and TRBJ2-7, with 8 central nucleotides matching TRBD1. The CDR3 sequence holds 11 residues, the cysteine and phenylalanine included. Here the CDR3 DNA is all that survives: 33 bases in frame from base 1. Per the germline V gene (reference sequence), DFQATT is the CDR1 and SNEGSKA is the CDR2.